A single sample gave rise to the 10 T cell receptor beta chains below, sequenced in a study of technical replicates of blood from a handful of donors. Sequencing was performed with immunoSEQ multiplex PCR; in TCRdb, only in-frame clones are kept and a portion is missing. The table has under 85,000 clones, approximately 93% seen once. Sequencing was done on a sample of T cells isolated from PBMCs. The receptors were sampled from a human donor in good health.

The V and J genes are TRBV5-1 and TRBJ2-7, with a possible D match to TRBD1 (6 bases). Trimming shortened V by 3 bases and J by 5 bases, and 9 bases separated the two germline ends. The CDR3 contains 12 residues. In germline, CDR1 is SGHRS, CDR2 YFSETQ. CDR3 in amino acids: CASSWPGDEQYF. Here the CDR3 DNA reads TGCGCCAGCAGCTGGCCAGGGGACGAGCAGTACTTC.

This clone showed up just once. The chain combines TRBV18 with TRBJ1-5, with D unclear. The CDR3 extends over 15 amino acids. Germline V gene sequence: CDR1 KGHSH, CDR2 LQKENI. Trimming removed 3 bases from V and 2 bases from J, with 11 bases in between. CDR3 residues: CASSPEGRGNQPQHF. DNA of the CDR3: TGTGCCAGCTCACCGGAGGGTAGGGGCAATCAGCCCCAGCATTTT.

The chain carries TRBV5-1 and TRBJ1-4, with a possible D match to TRBD1 (6 bases). V dropped 1 base and J dropped 6 bases, with 7 bases sitting between them. The germline V gene has CDR1 SGHRS and CDR2 YFSETQ. The CDR3 is made up of 13 amino acids. The CDR3 region has the DNA TGCGCCAGCAGCTTGACAGGGTATGAAAAACTGTTTTTT. The encoded protein is CASSLTGYEKLFF.

The chain has TRBV2 and TRBJ2-1; TRBD2 matches 9 bases. The CDR3 is 17 residues long. The germline CDR1 and CDR2 sequences are SNHLY and FYNNEI. The ends lost 10 bases at V and 2 bases at J; junction bases unmatched: 15. The CDR3 region has the DNA TGTGCCATCCGAGATCAACGCGGGAGGGCCCCCTACAATGAGCAGTTCTTC. This translates into CAIRDQRGRAPYNEQFF.

The chain has TRBV27 and TRBJ1-5; D not resolved. Germline V lookup: CDR1 MNHEY, CDR2 SMNVEV (reference sequence). The V end was cut by 3 bases, the J end by 2 bases, with 14 bases between. The CDR3 is made up of 16 amino acids. The CDR3: CASSLKDGGGNQPQHF. CDR3 in DNA: TGTGCCAGCAGTTTGAAGGACGGAGGAGGCAATCAGCCCCAGCATTTT.

The chain joins TRBV30 to TRBJ2-3; D possibly corresponds to TRBD2 (6 bases). The CDR3 totals 14 residues. Per the germline V gene, CDR1 is GTSNPN and CDR2 is SVGIG (reference sequence). The germline V and J ends were trimmed by 5 bases and 0 bases, with 12 bases remaining between them. CDR3 bases: TGTGCCTGGGGGACTGGACCAAGCACAGATACGCAGTATTTT. This gives the protein CAWGTGPSTDTQYF.

The chain carries TRBV28 and TRBJ1-5; D possibly corresponds to TRBD1 (5 bases). The CDR3 spans 15 residues. V gave up 3 bases and J gave up 4 bases, with 13 bases separating them. In germline, CDR1 is MDHEN, CDR2 SYDVKM. The CDR3 protein is CASSFYQGRNQPQHF. The CDR3 DNA sequence: TGTGCCAGCAGTTTCTACCAGGGCCGGAATCAGCCCCAGCATTTT.

The chain has TRBV4-3 and TRBJ2-1; 7 bases are shared with TRBD2. The CDR3 sequence is 17 residues long. Germline V gene data show CDR1 as LGHNA and CDR2 as YSLEER. J was trimmed by 2 bases and V by 0 bases; bases with no gene match: 7. This CDR3 reads CASSQDRGGRTYNEQFF. CDR3 DNA sequence: TGCGCCAGCAGCCAAGATAGAGGCGGGAGAACCTACAATGAGCAGTTCTTC.

This sequence joins TRBV9 and TRBJ2-5, with D possibly being TRBD1 (6 bases). V dropped 2 bases and J dropped 2 bases, with 13 bases sitting between them. This CDR3 has 15 amino acids. The germline CDR1 and CDR2 sequences are SGDLS and YYNGEE. In DNA form, the CDR3 reads TGTGCCAGCAGCGTTACGGGACACACGCAAGAGACCCAGTACTTC. As protein: CASSVTGHTQETQYF.

CDR3: CASSLKDRGRYIYGYTF. The CDR3 region has the DNA TGCGCCAGCAGCCTAAAAGACAGGGGGCGGTATATCTATGGCTACACCTTC. J is TRBJ1-2 and V is TRBV4-3; TRBD1 aligns across 10 bases. Germline trimming cut 4 bases from V and 4 bases from J; bases unmatched to any gene: 12. The CDR3 contains 17 residues. CDR1 LGHNA and CDR2 YSLEER come from the germline V gene.